Listed here is a single T cell receptor beta chain. As for time point: pre-treatment baseline. CDR1 and CDR2 (germline): SGHNT, YENEEA. V lost 0 bases and J lost 8, with 14 bases in between. The CDR3 has 15 residues. Every bulk PBMC sample received the same 350 ng of DNA. Clones were sequenced by immunoSEQ multiplex PCR, and TCRdb holds only the in-frame ones, with some missing. The sample has over 8,500 clones; approximately 90% are singletons. This sample is drawn from a study of blood T cell dynamics during melanoma immunotherapy. Sequences were derived from blood, sampled from a patient treated with checkpoint blockade. The chain joins TRBV11-3 to TRBJ2-1, with D possibly matching TRBD1 (6 bases). The TCR sequence derives from a human donor with melanoma. For the CDR3, the DNA is TGTGCCAGCAGCTTAGATCGGGGCAGGGGTCATGAGCAGTTCTTC. The encoded protein is CASSLDRGRGHEQFF.